This TCR beta chain was identified during a study of OX40 agonist ivuxolimab in advanced cancers. Per germline, CDR1 MNHNY and CDR2 SVGAGI (reference sequence). V was shortened by 8 bases and J by 7 bases, with 15 bases between the two germline ends. The CDR3 totals 13 residues. Assay: immunoSEQ multiplex PCR; the TCRdb copy retains only in-frame clones and omits some. The sample carries tens of thousands of clones, roughly nine tenths recorded once. The origin of this receptor is an adult with an advanced solid tumor such as melanoma, head and neck, liver or kidney cancer. The specimen comprised CD4+ or CD8+ T cells sorted from blood, sampled in a trial of the OX40 agonist ivuxolimab. The chain employs TRBV6-6 and TRBJ2-1; no firm D call. For the CDR3, the DNA is TGTGCCAGCTCCCAATTTAGCTCAAATGAGCAGTTCTTC. It specifies CASSQFSSNEQFF.